These 3 T cell receptor beta chains originate from one sample sequenced in a study of molecular identifiers for immune sequencing clone quantification. From the PCR reads, TCRdb called clonotypes with MiXCR, one entry per CDR3 protein. The sample lists 490,000 or so distinct CDR3 sequences; about a fifth were seen once. What was sequenced was naive CD8+ T cells from blood, with Jurkat cell RNA spiked in. This sample's subset: FACS-sorted CD8+CD4-CCR7+CD45RA+ naive T cells. The receptors stem from a human donor in good health. Some libraries in this study had Jurkat cell RNA spiked in.

This chain connects TRBV7-2 to TRBJ2-7; TRBD1 matches at 8 bases. The CDR3 is 14 amino acids. CDR1 SGHTA and CDR2 FQGNSA come from the germline V gene. With 2 bases clipped from V and 6 bases from J, the junction kept 6 bases outside the gene matches. This chain's CDR3 is CASSLLGQAVEQYF. The CDR3 nucleotides are TGTGCCAGCAGCTTATTGGGACAGGCGGTCGAGCAGTACTTC.

The chain links TRBV14 to TRBJ2-1; D is ambiguous. This CDR3 contains 16 residues. Germline V CDR1 and CDR2: SGHDN, FVKESK. Trimming removed 1 base from V and 4 bases from J, with 14 bases in between. CDR3 nucleotides: TGTGCCAGCAGCCAAGCCCCAGGAGCAAATTACAATGAGCAGTTCTTC. This codes for CASSQAPGANYNEQFF.

This clonotype was detected only a few times. The chain couples TRBV19 to TRBJ2-3; D unclear. The CDR3 has 12 amino acids. Per the germline V gene, CDR1 is LNHDA and CDR2 is SQIVND (reference sequence). V was pared by 4 bases and J by 11 bases, with 13 bases between. The CDR3 here is CASSTPPLEQYF. The CDR3 DNA reads TGTGCCAGTAGTACACCACCTCTTGAGCAGTATTTT.